These 15 T cell receptor beta chains share one sample of origin, sequenced in a study of a mutant IDH1 vaccine in newly diagnosed glioma. Time point of the sample: baseline, week 1 (first vaccination visit). Treatment described: pre-vaccination baseline after standard-of-care therapy. Clones were sequenced by immunoSEQ multiplex PCR, and TCRdb holds only the in-frame ones, with some missing. The profile shows around 15,000 clones, 70% to 80% of them singletons. Sequencing was performed on PBMCs, taken from a glioma patient treated with radiotherapy, temozolomide or both. These receptors were taken from a man aged 35 to 55 with glioma.

This clone is labeled medium-sized. The J gene is TRBJ1-3, the V gene TRBV12-5, with a tentative D call TRBD1 (6 bases). The V end was cut by 3 bases, the J end by 0 bases, with 15 bases between. The CDR3 is 17 residues long. The germline V gene encodes CDR1 LGHNT and CDR2 FRNRAP. CDR3 in amino acids: CASGLEKTGASGNTIYF. As DNA, the CDR3 is TGTGCTAGTGGTTTAGAAAAGACGGGGGCCTCTGGAAACACCATATATTTT.

The chain is built from TRBV5-4 and TRBJ2-1, with D possibly TRBD2 on 5 matching bases. Germline loops: CDR1 SGHNT, CDR2 YYREEE (reference sequence). This CDR3 is built from 14 residues. Trimming pared 7 bases from V and 0 bases from J, leaving 11 bases between. The CDR3 protein is CASQPGSSYNEQFF. The CDR3, as DNA: TGTGCCAGCCAACCGGGAAGCTCCTACAATGAGCAGTTCTTC.

The V and J genes are TRBV7-2 and TRBJ2-2; possible D gene TRBD2, 6 bases. From germline, CDR1 is SGHTA and CDR2 FQGNSA. CDR3 size: 14 residues. V was cut by 3 bases and J by 4 bases, with 9 bases left in between. CDR3 region: CASSFSGSTGELFF. The CDR3 bases are TGTGCCAGCAGCTTCTCCGGGAGCACCGGGGAGCTGTTTTTT. Filled out from reference TRBV7-2 and TRBJ2-2, the complete variable domain reads GAGVSQSPSNKVTEKGKDVELRCDPISGHTALYWYRQSLGQGLEFLIYFQGNSAPDKSGLPSDRFSAERTGGSVSTLTIQRTQQEDSAVYLCASSFSGSTGELFFGEGSRLTVL.

J is TRBJ2-4 and V is TRBV5-1; perhaps TRBD2 as D (6 bases). In germline, CDR1 is SGHRS, CDR2 YFSETQ. The CDR3 covers 16 residues. Trimming removed 1 base from V and 1 base from J, with 12 bases in between. CDR3 region: CASSLSGGEAKNIQYF. The DNA of the CDR3 is TGCGCCAGCAGCTTGAGTGGCGGGGAGGCCAAAAACATTCAGTACTTC. Together with reference TRBV5-1 and TRBJ2-4, the CDR3 gives the full variable domain: KAGVTQTPRYLIKTRGQQVTLSCSPISGHRSVSWYQQTPGQGLQFLFEYFSETQRNKGNFPGRFSGRQFSNSRSEMNVSTLELGDSALYLCASSLSGGEAKNIQYFGAGTRLSVL.

The chain recombines TRBV7-5 with TRBJ1-1; TRBD1 is taken as the D call from the table, unchecked against the DNA. TRBV7-5 is designated a pseudogene. CDR3 size: 14 residues. In DNA form, the CDR3 reads TGTGCCAGAAGCTTAGGGACAGCGGTCGGCGAAGCTTTCTTT. The encoded protein is CARSLGTAVGEAFF.

J is TRBJ1-2 and V is TRBV10-2, with TRBD1 matching over 8 bases. Per the germline V gene, CDR1 is WSHSY and CDR2 is SAAADI. The CDR3 covers 13 residues. V shed 7 bases, J shed 3 bases, and the junction held 4 bases outside the gene matches. Here the CDR3 reads CASMQGADYGYTF. The CDR3, as DNA: TGCGCCAGCATGCAGGGGGCGGACTATGGCTACACCTTC.

This clone was observed once. This rearrangement joins TRBV7-2 to TRBJ2-5; unclear D gene. Trimming stripped 5 bases from V and 0 bases from J, with 10 bases between. The CDR3 contains 14 residues. In germline, CDR1 is SGHTA, CDR2 FQGNSA. The CDR3, as DNA: TGTGCCAGCAGCCCCGCGGTGAACCAAGAGACCCAGTACTTC. This codes for CASSPAVNQETQYF.

The gene calls are TRBV19 and TRBJ1-2, with D unclear. The CDR3 loop spans 14 amino acids. The V gene's germline CDR1 is LNHDA and CDR2 SQIVND (reference sequence). Trimming removed 6 bases from V and 7 bases from J, with 18 bases in between. CDR3 sequence: CASRPQRASPGYTF. The DNA for the CDR3 is TGTGCCAGTAGGCCGCAGAGGGCGTCGCCTGGCTACACCTTC.

The V and J genes are TRBV7-2 and TRBJ2-5; D gene unclear. Germline-derived CDR1 and CDR2 are SGHTA and FQGNSA. V was clipped by 2 bases and J by 5 bases, with 12 bases between them. The CDR3 consists of 14 residues. The CDR3 DNA is TGTGCCAGCAGCTTAAGTTGGGATAGCGAGACCCAGTACTTC. This gives the protein CASSLSWDSETQYF.

The CDR3 DNA is TGTGCCAGCAGCCAGGGACAGGGAAGGAGGACTGAAGCTTTCTTT. It yields the protein CASSQGQGRRTEAFF. This sequence joins TRBV7-8 and TRBJ1-1; TRBD1 matches at 9 bases. Trimming cost V 5 bases and J 5 bases; bases outside gene matches: 9. This CDR3 contains 15 residues. Germline values: CDR1 SGHVS, CDR2 FQNEAQ.

V and J are TRBV4-3 and TRBJ2-3; D remains ambiguous. The germline V gene encodes CDR1 LGHNA and CDR2 YSLEER. The CDR3 totals 14 residues. The V end was cut by 5 bases, the J end by 2 bases, with 11 bases between. Here the CDR3 reads CASSLGVLTDTQYF. The CDR3 region has the DNA TGCGCCAGCAGCTTAGGAGTCCTCACAGATACGCAGTATTTT.

Turning to this clone: Different DNA sequences within this sample yield the same CDR3. CDR3: CASRLRDSYEQYF. For the CDR3, the DNA is TGTGCCAGCAGACTCCGGGACAGCTACGAGCAGTACTTC. The chain carries TRBV6-5 and TRBJ2-7, with 7 bases aligning to TRBD1. The CDR3 length is 13 residues. Germline lookup yields CDR1 MNHEY and CDR2 SVGAGI. After removal of 6 bases from V and 3 bases from J, the junction contained 5 bases not matched to a gene.

J is TRBJ1-1 and V is TRBV5-1, with D tentatively TRBD1 (6 bases). V lost 0 bases to trimming and J lost 8 bases, with 11 bases between them. The V gene's germline CDR1 is SGHRS and CDR2 YFSETQ. This CDR3 is built from 13 residues. CDR3 bases: TGCGCCAGCAGCTTGGCGCGGGGGGCGGAAGCTTTCTTT. As protein: CASSLARGAEAFF.

This clone was counted only a few times. The chain has TRBV4-2 and TRBJ1-1, with TRBD1 matching over 9 bases. Germline CDR1 LGHNA, CDR2 YNFKEQ. CDR3 length: 15 residues. V gave up 3 bases and J gave up 3 bases; unmatched junction bases: 5. CDR3 protein: CASSHHRTGDTEAFF. CDR3 nucleotides: TGTGCCAGCAGCCATCATAGGACAGGGGACACTGAAGCTTTCTTT.

The genes are TRBV6-6 and TRBJ1-2; a weak D match, TRBD1 (5 bases). The CDR3 is made up of 15 amino acids. The germline CDR1 and CDR2 sequences are MNHNY and SVGAGI (reference sequence). V lost 7 bases, J lost 4 bases, and 19 bases lay in between. The CDR3: CASKKGREGLYGYTF. DNA of the CDR3: TGTGCCAGCAAAAAGGGGAGAGAGGGGCTCTATGGCTACACCTTC.